This T cell receptor (beta chain) was captured by sequencing in a study of blood T cells in healthy people across ages. Study-level findings and limits: A roughly linear age-dependent decrease characterized TCR beta diversity per million T cells.

Then a second PCR, running roughly 7 to 11 cycles, was carried out with a sample-barcoded 5' primer and a J-beta primer mix. The template-switch adaptor, which had 12 random nucleotides, put a tag on each cDNA molecule. TCRdb reprocessed the 5' RACE reads via MiXCR and lists one record per CDR3 protein. This sample has over 750,000 distinct CDR3 sequences, with 20% to 25% found just once. Trimming pared 6 bases from V and 2 bases from J, leaving 10 bases between. There are 13 residues in the CDR3. Germline-derived CDR1 and CDR2 are MNHNY and SVGAGI (reference sequence). This clonotype appeared a few times. Its antigen is undetermined. The sample also formed part of further work on T cells of mothers and their children. This second study notes: Reads recorded for TCR beta CDR3 numbered over 8 million per mother and roughly 2.7 million per child.

The chain recombines TRBV6-6 with TRBJ2-5; D may be TRBD1 (5 bases). The sequencing sample was made of blood. The TCR comes from a boy between 5 and 17 years old in good health. CDR3 coding DNA: TGTGCCAGCAGGCATGGACAACAAGAGACCCAGTACTTC. Translating it yields CASRHGQQETQYF.